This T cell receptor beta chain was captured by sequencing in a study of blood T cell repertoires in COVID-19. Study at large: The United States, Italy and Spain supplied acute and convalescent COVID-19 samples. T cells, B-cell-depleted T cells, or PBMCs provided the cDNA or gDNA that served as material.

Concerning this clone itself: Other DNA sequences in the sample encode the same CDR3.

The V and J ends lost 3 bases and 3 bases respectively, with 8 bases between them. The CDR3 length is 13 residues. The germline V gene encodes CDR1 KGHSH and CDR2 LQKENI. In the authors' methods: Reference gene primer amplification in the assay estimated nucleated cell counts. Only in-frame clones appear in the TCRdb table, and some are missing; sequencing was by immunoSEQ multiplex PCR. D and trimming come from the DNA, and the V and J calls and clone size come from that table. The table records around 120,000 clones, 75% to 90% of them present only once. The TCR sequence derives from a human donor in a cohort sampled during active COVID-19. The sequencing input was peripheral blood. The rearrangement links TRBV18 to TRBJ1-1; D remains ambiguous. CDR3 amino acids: CASSPTGDTEAFF. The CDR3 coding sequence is TGTGCCAGCTCACCGACCGGGGACACTGAAGCTTTCTTT.